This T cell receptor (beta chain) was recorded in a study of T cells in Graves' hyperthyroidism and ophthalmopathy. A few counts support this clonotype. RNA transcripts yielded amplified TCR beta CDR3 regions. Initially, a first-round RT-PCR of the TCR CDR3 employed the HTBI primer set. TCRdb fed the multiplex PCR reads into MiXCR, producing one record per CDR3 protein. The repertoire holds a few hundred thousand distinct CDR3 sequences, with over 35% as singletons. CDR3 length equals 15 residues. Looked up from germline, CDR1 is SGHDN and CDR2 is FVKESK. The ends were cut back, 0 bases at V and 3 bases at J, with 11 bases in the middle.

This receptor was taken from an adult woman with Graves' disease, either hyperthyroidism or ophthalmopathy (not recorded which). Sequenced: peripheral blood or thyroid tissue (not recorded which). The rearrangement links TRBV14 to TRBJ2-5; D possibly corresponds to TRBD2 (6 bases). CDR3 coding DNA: TGTGCCAGCAGCCAAGATTGGGCTAGCGAAGAGACCCAGTACTTC. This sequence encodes CASSQDWASEETQYF.